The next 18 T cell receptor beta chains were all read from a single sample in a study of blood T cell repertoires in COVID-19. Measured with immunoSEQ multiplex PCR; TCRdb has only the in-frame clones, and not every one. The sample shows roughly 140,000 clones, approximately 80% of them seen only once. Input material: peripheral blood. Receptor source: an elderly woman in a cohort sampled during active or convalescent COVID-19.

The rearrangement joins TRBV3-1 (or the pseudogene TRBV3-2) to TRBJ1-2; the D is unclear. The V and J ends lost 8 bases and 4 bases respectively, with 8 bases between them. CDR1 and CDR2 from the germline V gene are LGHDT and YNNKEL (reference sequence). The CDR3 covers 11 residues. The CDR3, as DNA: TGTGCCAGCGAGGGTGGCTATGGCTACACCTTC. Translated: CASEGGYGYTF.

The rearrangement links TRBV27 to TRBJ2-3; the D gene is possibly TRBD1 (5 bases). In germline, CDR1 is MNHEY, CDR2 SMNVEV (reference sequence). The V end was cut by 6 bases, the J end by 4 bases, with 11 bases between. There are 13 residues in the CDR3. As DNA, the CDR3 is TGTGCCAGCAGACAACAGGCATCAGATACGCAGTATTTT. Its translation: CASRQQASDTQYF.

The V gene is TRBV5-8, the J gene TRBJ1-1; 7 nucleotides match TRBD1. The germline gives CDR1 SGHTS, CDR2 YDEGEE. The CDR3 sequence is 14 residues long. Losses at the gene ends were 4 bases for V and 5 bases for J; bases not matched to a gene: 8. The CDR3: CASSILTGRTEAFF. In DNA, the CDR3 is TGTGCCAGCAGCATCTTGACAGGGCGGACTGAAGCTTTCTTT.

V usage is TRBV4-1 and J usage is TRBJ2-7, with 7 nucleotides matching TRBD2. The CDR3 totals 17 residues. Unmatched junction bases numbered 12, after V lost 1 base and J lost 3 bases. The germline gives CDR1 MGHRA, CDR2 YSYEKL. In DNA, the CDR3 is TGCGCCAGCAGCCAAGGGGAGGGGACCTCTATCTACTACGAGCAGTACTTC. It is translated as CASSQGEGTSIYYEQYF.

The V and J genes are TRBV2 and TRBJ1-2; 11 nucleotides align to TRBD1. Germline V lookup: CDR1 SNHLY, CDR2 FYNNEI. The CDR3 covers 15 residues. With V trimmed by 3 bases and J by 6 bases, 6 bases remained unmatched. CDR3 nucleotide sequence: TGTGCCAGCAGTGAGGGACAGGGGGGGGCCGATGGCTACACCTTC. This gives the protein CASSEGQGGADGYTF.

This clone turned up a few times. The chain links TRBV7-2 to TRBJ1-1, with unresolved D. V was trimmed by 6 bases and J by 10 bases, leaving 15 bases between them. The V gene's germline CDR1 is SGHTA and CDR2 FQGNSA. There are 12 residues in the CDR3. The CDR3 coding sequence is TGTGCCAGCAGTCGAACGACTAGGAGAGCTTTCTTT. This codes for CASSRTTRRAFF.

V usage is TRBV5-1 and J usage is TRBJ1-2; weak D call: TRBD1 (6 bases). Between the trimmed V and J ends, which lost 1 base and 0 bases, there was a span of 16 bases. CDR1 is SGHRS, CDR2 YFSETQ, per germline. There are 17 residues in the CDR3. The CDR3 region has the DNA TGCGCCAGCAGCTTGCCCATACAGGGATCGACTAACTATGGCTACACCTTC. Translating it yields CASSLPIQGSTNYGYTF. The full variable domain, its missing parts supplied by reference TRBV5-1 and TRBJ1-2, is KAGVTQTPRYLIKTRGQQVTLSCSPISGHRSVSWYQQTPGQGLQFLFEYFSETQRNKGNFPGRFSGRQFSNSRSEMNVSTLELGDSALYLCASSLPIQGSTNYGYTFGSGTRLTVV.

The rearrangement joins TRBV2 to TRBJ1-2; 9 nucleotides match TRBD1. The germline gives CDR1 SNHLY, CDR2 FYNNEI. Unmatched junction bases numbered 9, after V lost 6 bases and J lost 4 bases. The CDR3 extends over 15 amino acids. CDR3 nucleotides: TGTGCCAGCAGCTCACAGGGGGCTCTGCGCTATGGCTACACCTTC. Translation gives CASSSQGALRYGYTF.

The CDR3 loop reads CASSLISVTEAFF. CDR3 nucleotide sequence: TGTGCCAGCAGCTTGATCAGTGTCACTGAAGCTTTCTTT. The chain uses TRBV5-5 and TRBJ1-1; unclear D gene. Germline-derived CDR1 and CDR2 are SGHKS and YYEKEE (reference sequence). V was trimmed by 1 base and J by 4 bases, leaving 8 bases between them. CDR3 length equals 13 residues.

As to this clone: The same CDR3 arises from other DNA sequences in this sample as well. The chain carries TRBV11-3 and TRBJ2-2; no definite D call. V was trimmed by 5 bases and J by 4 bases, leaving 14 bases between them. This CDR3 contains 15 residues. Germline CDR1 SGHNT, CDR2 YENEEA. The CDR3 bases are TGTGCCAGCAGCCCAGGTCGGCAGATCACCGGGGAGCTGTTTTTT. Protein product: CASSPGRQITGELFF.

The CDR3 DNA is TGCGCCAGCAGCCAACAGGGACAGGGACCCGAGCAGTACTTC. Translation: CASSQQGQGPEQYF. The chain is built from TRBV4-1 and TRBJ2-7, with 9 bases aligning to TRBD1. The CDR3 is 14 amino acids. Germline V CDR1 and CDR2: MGHRA, YSYEKL. V trimming: 2 bases; J trimming: 6 bases; junction bases outside the gene matches: 5.

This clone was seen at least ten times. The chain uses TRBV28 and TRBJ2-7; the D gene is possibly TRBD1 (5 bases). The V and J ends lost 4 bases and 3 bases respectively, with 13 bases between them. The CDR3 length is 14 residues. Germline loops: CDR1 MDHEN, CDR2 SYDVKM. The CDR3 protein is CASSYPTENYEQYV. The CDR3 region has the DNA TGTGCCAGCAGTTACCCGACAGAGAACTACGAGCAGTACGTC.

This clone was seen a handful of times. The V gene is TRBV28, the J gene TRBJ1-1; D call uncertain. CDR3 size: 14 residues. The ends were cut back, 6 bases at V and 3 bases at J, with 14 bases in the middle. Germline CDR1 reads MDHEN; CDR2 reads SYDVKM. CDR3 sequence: CASRSNRRYTEAFF. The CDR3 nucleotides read TGTGCCAGCAGATCAAACCGGAGGTACACTGAAGCTTTCTTT.

DNA for the CDR3: TGTGCCAGCAGCCTCCTGGGGGCTGATGAAGCTTTCTTT. Translation: CASSLLGADEAFF. The V call is TRBV7-2, the J call TRBJ1-1; D might be TRBD1 (6 bases). Trimming stripped 5 bases from V and 7 bases from J, with 14 bases between. This CDR3 spans 13 amino acids. Germline V lookup: CDR1 SGHTA, CDR2 FQGNSA.

The CDR3 is CASSSPGRDNEQFF. DNA for the CDR3: TGTGCCAGTAGCTCCCCAGGGCGCGACAATGAGCAGTTCTTC. V is TRBV19 and J is TRBJ2-1; D perhaps matches TRBD1 (5 bases). The germline V gene encodes CDR1 LNHDA and CDR2 SQIVND (reference sequence). V lost 6 bases, J lost 5 bases, and 14 bases lay in between. This CDR3 region has 14 residues.

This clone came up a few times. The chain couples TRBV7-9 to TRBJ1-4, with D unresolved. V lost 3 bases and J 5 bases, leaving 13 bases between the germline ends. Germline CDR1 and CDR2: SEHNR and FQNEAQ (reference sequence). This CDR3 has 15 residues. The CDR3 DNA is TGTGCCAGCAGCTTCTACCCAGGTCAGAATGAAAAACTGTTTTTT. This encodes CASSFYPGQNEKLFF.

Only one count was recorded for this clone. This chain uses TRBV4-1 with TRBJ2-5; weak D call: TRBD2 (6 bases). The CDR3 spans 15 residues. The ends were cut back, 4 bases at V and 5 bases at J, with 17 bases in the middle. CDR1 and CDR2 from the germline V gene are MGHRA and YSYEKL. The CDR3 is CASSPEKAGSETQYF. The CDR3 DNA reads TGCGCCAGCAGCCCGGAAAAGGCGGGATCGGAGACCCAGTACTTC.

CDR3 sequence (DNA): TGTGCCAGCAGCCCCGGGACAGGGATTCCCGGGGAGCTGTTTTTT. It translates to CASSPGTGIPGELFF. The chain recombines TRBV7-2 with TRBJ2-2, with 9 bases lining up with TRBD1. J lost 6 bases, V lost 5 bases, and 7 bases had no gene match. This CDR3 has 15 residues. CDR1 and CDR2 from the germline V gene are SGHTA and FQGNSA.